This TCR beta chain is from a study of T cells in Graves' hyperthyroidism and ophthalmopathy. RNA transcripts provided the source from which TCR beta CDR3 regions were amplified. A set of HTBI primers served as the primers for a first-round RT-PCR of the TCR CDR3. TCRdb re-called the multiplex PCR reads through MiXCR, storing one row per CDR3 protein. The top ten hold 34% of the sample, which has roughly 350,000 distinct CDR3 sequences, 12% to 15% seen once. Among ophthalmopathy patients, the Clinical Activity Score reached at least 3, the NOSPECS grade reached at least 4, and duration remained under 3 months. For this clonotype: Its antigen is as yet unknown.

CDR3 length equals 17 residues. CDR1 is SGHDT and CDR2 is YYEEEE in the germline V gene. Germline trimming cut 3 bases from V and 4 bases from J; bases unmatched to any gene: 12. Regarding the study as a whole: Ophthalmopathy cases were set apart from stable hyperthyroidism by a 13 V-J model. Researchers found most expanded thyroid clonotypes above 0.001 in blood as well.

This chain connects TRBV5-6 to TRBJ2-3, with 9 nucleotides matching TRBD2. Input material: blood. The TCR was taken from a woman aged 40 to 50 with Graves' ophthalmopathy. The CDR3, as DNA: TGTGCCAGCAGCTCGAAGCGGGGGGCCCAGTGGTCAGATACGCAGTATTTT. Its protein product is CASSSKRGAQWSDTQYF.